A single sample is the source of the 27 T cell receptor beta chains below, sequenced in a study of Graves' ophthalmopathy and Graves' hyperthyroidism. CDR3 regions of TCR beta were amplified from RNA transcripts. HTBI primers were used in a first-round RT-PCR, which preceded a second-round multiplex PCR. TCRdb redid the calling of the multiplex PCR reads with MiXCR, one entry per CDR3 protein. The table records some 25,000 distinct CDR3 sequences, around 50% of them present only once. Sequencing was performed on peripheral blood. Receptors were obtained from an adult woman with stable Graves' hyperthyroidism.

V is TRBV5-6 and J is TRBJ1-5; weak D call: TRBD1 (5 bases). Between the trimmed V and J ends, which lost 4 bases and 0 bases, there was a span of 20 bases. Germline V lookup: CDR1 SGHDT, CDR2 YYEEEE. CDR3 length: 18 residues. This CDR3 reads CASSIFGQDLNSNQPQHF. The CDR3 nucleotides read TGTGCCAGCAGCATTTTTGGACAAGACCTAAATAGCAATCAGCCCCAGCATTTT.

This clonotype rates as medium-sized (0.01 to 0.1%). The V and J genes are TRBV20-1 and TRBJ2-3; TRBD2 agrees at 9 bases. J lost 4 bases, V lost 3 bases, and 11 bases had no gene match. Germline V gene lookup returns CDR1 DFQATT and CDR2 SNEGSKA (reference sequence). The CDR3 runs to 16 residues. The CDR3 spells CSASGGGRAGADTQYF. Here the CDR3 DNA reads TGCAGTGCTAGCGGAGGCGGGAGGGCCGGGGCAGATACGCAGTATTTT.

Ten or more counts support this clonotype. The rearrangement uses TRBV20-1 and TRBJ1-4; D unclear. Germline-derived CDR1 and CDR2 are DFQATT and SNEGSKA (reference sequence). Deletions cut 8 bases from V and 7 bases from J, with 17 bases between. The CDR3 extends over 13 amino acids. CDR3 DNA: TGCAGTACTCCCCGTCCTTCTTTTGAAAAACTGTTTTTT. Amino acids: CSTPRPSFEKLFF.

By sample share, this clonotype is medium-sized. This rearrangement joins TRBV24-1 to TRBJ1-1; 10 positions agree with TRBD1. The CDR3 extends over 15 amino acids. J lost 4 bases, V lost 9 bases, and 10 bases had no gene match. Germline values: CDR1 KGHDR, CDR2 SFDVKD. In DNA, the CDR3 is TGTGCCACCGCCGGGACAGGGGCGAGAGCCACTGAAGCTTTCTTT. Residues: CATAGTGARATEAFF.

This clonotype is classed as medium-sized. V is TRBV20-1 and J is TRBJ2-7, with D possibly being TRBD1 (6 bases). This CDR3 region has 13 residues. The V gene's germline CDR1 is DFQATT and CDR2 SNEGSKA (reference sequence). The ends were cut back, 2 bases at V and 7 bases at J, with 15 bases in the middle. CDR3 nucleotide sequence: TGCAGTGCTAGAACGCAGGGGAACAGGGAGCAGTACTTC. The encoded protein is CSARTQGNREQYF.

The chain joins TRBV20-1 to TRBJ2-7; 14 bases align to TRBD2. The trim removed 1 base at V and 3 bases at J, leaving 5 bases unmatched. This CDR3 has 16 amino acids. The germline V gene encodes CDR1 DFQATT and CDR2 SNEGSKA (reference sequence). The CDR3 coding sequence is TGCAGTGCTAGAGGCCCGGGACTAGCGGGGGTCTACGAGCAGTACTTC. Translated, it gives CSARGPGLAGVYEQYF.

The chain's CDR3 is CASSLVDGRDNEQFF. The CDR3 DNA reads TGTGCCAGCAGCCTCGTCGATGGTAGAGACAATGAGCAGTTCTTC. The V and J genes are TRBV14 and TRBJ2-1; D ambiguous. The germline V gene encodes CDR1 SGHDN and CDR2 FVKESK. The CDR3 loop spans 15 amino acids. Trimming removed 4 bases from V and 5 bases from J, with 15 bases in between.

A few counts support this clonotype. The chain combines TRBV18 with TRBJ1-1; 7 nucleotides agree with TRBD1. From germline, CDR1 is KGHSH and CDR2 LQKENI. The CDR3 consists of 16 residues. V trimming: 3 bases; J trimming: 0 bases; junction bases outside the gene matches: 7. Here the CDR3 reads CASSPRTGEMNTEAFF. CDR3 DNA: TGTGCCAGCTCACCGCGGACAGGAGAAATGAACACTGAAGCTTTCTTT.

With regard to this clonotype: This CDR3 is missing its conserved last phenylalanine or tryptophan, likely due to a read error. The rearrangement uses TRBV5-1 and TRBJ2-5; D not certain. V was trimmed by 4 bases and J by 5 bases, leaving 15 bases between them. The CDR3 contains 14 residues. Germline V gives CDR1 SGHRS, CDR2 YFSETQ. The CDR3 protein is CASSLNSQQETQYC. The DNA for the CDR3 is TGCGCCAGCAGCCTAAACAGCCAACAGGAGACCCAGTACTGC.

The sample holds many counts of this clonotype. The rearrangement uses TRBV12-5 and TRBJ1-5, with 8 bases aligning to TRBD1. J was trimmed by 7 bases and V by 5 bases; bases with no gene match: 7. CDR1 LGHNT and CDR2 FRNRAP come from the germline V gene. The CDR3 contains 14 residues. The CDR3 sequence is CASGPGQGGQPQHF. The DNA of the CDR3 is TGTGCTAGTGGTCCCGGACAGGGCGGGCAGCCCCAGCATTTT.

V gene TRBV20-1 combines with J gene TRBJ2-5, with D possibly TRBD1 on 5 matching bases. V was shortened by 6 bases and J by 5 bases, with 13 bases between the two germline ends. The germline CDR1 and CDR2 sequences are DFQATT and SNEGSKA (reference sequence). CDR3 length equals 12 residues. The chain's CDR3 is CSALQVDETQYF. Written as DNA, the CDR3 is TGCAGTGCCCTACAGGTTGACGAGACCCAGTACTTC.

In its sample, this clonotype was seen many times. V and J are TRBV7-2 and TRBJ1-3, with D possibly TRBD1 on 6 matching bases. This CDR3 comprises 15 residues. Germline CDR1 and CDR2: SGHTA and FQGNSA. V dropped 5 bases and J dropped 4 bases, with 15 bases sitting between them. The CDR3 region has the DNA TGTGCCAGCAGCCCAACGGGGGGGCTAGGAAACACCATATATTTT. As protein: CASSPTGGLGNTIYF.

This clonotype counts as medium-sized. V usage is TRBV2 and J usage is TRBJ1-5; D gene unclear. The CDR3 has 12 amino acids. V was clipped by 7 bases and J by 1 base, with 5 bases between them. Germline lookup yields CDR1 SNHLY and CDR2 FYNNEI. The CDR3 sequence: CASTGSNQPQHF. The CDR3 DNA follows: TGTGCCAGCACTGGAAGCAATCAGCCCCAGCATTTT.

This clonotype was recorded many times. The chain joins TRBV5-1 to TRBJ2-1; no clear D. The CDR3 has 16 amino acids. The germline CDR1 and CDR2 sequences are SGHRS and YFSETQ. The V end was cut by 2 bases, the J end by 4 bases, with 16 bases between. CDR3 in DNA: TGCGCCAGCAGCTTTTATGGGCCCCTTGGTTACAATGAGCAGTTCTTC. This sequence encodes CASSFYGPLGYNEQFF.

This clonotype has just a few counts. Being one base from a much bigger clone, this may be a read error. The chain has TRBV3-1 and TRBJ2-7; unclear D gene. Trimming pared 3 bases from V and 2 bases from J, leaving 8 bases between. The CDR3 loop spans 13 amino acids. Germline values: CDR1 LGHDT, CDR2 YNNKEL (reference sequence). The CDR3 region has the DNA TGTGCCAGCAGCCAGCCATTCGCCTACGAGCAGTACTTC. It encodes CASSQPFAYEQYF.

Worth noting for this clonotype: Its ends do not fully match the called genes, so a read error is possible. The chain combines TRBV30 with TRBJ1-5; D may be TRBD1 (5 bases). There are 14 residues in the CDR3. Germline CDR1 and CDR2: GTSNPN and SVGIG (reference sequence). The CDR3 DNA is TGTGCCTGGAGTGATCTACAGGTAACCCAGCCCCAGGATTTT. Translating gives CAWSDLQVTQPQDF. Based on the CDR3 plus reference TRBV30 and TRBJ1-5, the full variable domain is SQTIHQWPATLVQPVGSPLSLECTVEGTSNPNLYWYRQAAGRGLQLLFYSVGIGQISSEVPQNLSASRPQDRQFILSSKKLLLSDSGFYLCAWSDLQVTQPQDFGDGTRLSIL.

This clonotype is labeled as medium-sized. J is TRBJ2-7 and V is TRBV9; either TRBD1 or TRBD2 may supply D (7 bases each). Trimming left V 3 bases short and J 1 base short, with 14 bases between. The CDR3 covers 15 residues. Germline V gives CDR1 SGDLS, CDR2 YYNGEE. Here the CDR3 DNA reads TGTGCCAGCAGCGCAGGGGGGGGGCGGTCCTACGAGCAGTACTTC. Its protein product is CASSAGGGRSYEQYF.

This clonotype is medium-sized. This chain uses TRBV7-9 with TRBJ2-1, with 10 bases identical to TRBD2. V was clipped by 4 bases and J by 3 bases; unmatched bases: 9. CDR1 SEHNR and CDR2 FQNEAQ come from the germline V gene (reference sequence). The CDR3 contains 17 residues. The CDR3: CASSSTSGIMNYNEQFF. CDR3 nucleotides: TGTGCCAGCAGCTCAACTAGCGGGATAATGAACTACAATGAGCAGTTCTTC.

V and J are TRBV20-1 and TRBJ2-4; D remains unclear. The CDR3 runs 13 residues. Germline V lookup: CDR1 DFQATT, CDR2 SNEGSKA (reference sequence). V shed 7 bases and J shed 6 bases, with 16 bases lying between them. This CDR3 reads CSESHGRLNIQYF. The CDR3 bases are TGCAGTGAGTCCCACGGACGGCTAAACATTCAGTACTTC.

This chain connects TRBV25-1 to TRBJ2-5, with D perhaps matching TRBD2 (7 bases). The CDR3 covers 14 residues. V was clipped by 3 bases and J by 5 bases, with 13 bases between them. Germline V gives CDR1 MGHDK, CDR2 SYGVNS. The CDR3 region has the DNA TGTGCCAGCAGTGATACAGGGAGGGATGAGACCCAGTACTTC. It specifies CASSDTGRDETQYF.

This clonotype was detected ten times or more. The chain employs TRBV6-5 and TRBJ2-7, with a tentative D call TRBD2 (5 bases). Trimming took off 4 bases at V and 1 base at J, with 14 bases between the two ends. The CDR3 has 15 residues. The V gene's germline CDR1 is MNHEY and CDR2 SVGAGI. CDR3 sequence reads: CASSLTLGNSYEQYF. The CDR3 coding sequence is TGTGCCAGCAGTTTAACCCTCGGGAATTCCTACGAGCAGTACTTC.

The chain combines TRBV7-6 with TRBJ1-2; tentative D call: TRBD1 (5 bases). Looked up from germline, CDR1 is SGHVS and CDR2 is FNYEAQ. The ends were cut back, 2 bases at V and 0 bases at J, with 13 bases in the middle. The CDR3 extends over 16 amino acids. The CDR3 DNA reads as TGTGCCAGCAGCTTAAATGTAGGGGCGTCTAACTATGGCTACACCTTC. Amino acid sequence: CASSLNVGASNYGYTF.

This clonotype was picked up one time. This chain joins TRBV9 and TRBJ2-3; D gene uncertain. Germline lookup yields CDR1 SGDLS and CDR2 YYNGEE. The CDR3 sequence is 14 residues long. Trimming shortened V by 0 bases and J by 2 bases, and 7 bases separated the two germline ends. The chain's CDR3 is CASSVGDFTDTQYF. The CDR3 coding sequence is TGTGCCAGCAGCGTAGGAGATTTCACAGATACGCAGTATTTT.

This clonotype was observed at least ten times. The V gene is TRBV5-4, the J gene TRBJ2-2, with D perhaps being TRBD1 or TRBD2 (6 bases each). V shed 6 bases and J shed 3 bases, with 18 bases lying between them. The CDR3 contains 16 residues. In germline, CDR1 is SGHNT, CDR2 YYREEE (reference sequence). The CDR3 DNA reads TGTGCCAGCACAAAGGGGGGAGGAGGGGACACCGGGGAGCTGTTTTTT. It is translated as CASTKGGGGDTGELFF.

In its sample, this clonotype was seen many times. The chain combines TRBV19 with TRBJ1-5; TRBD1 aligns across 7 bases. The CDR3 consists of 15 residues. V shed 7 bases and J 0 bases; nucleotides not matched to a gene: 6. Looked up from germline, CDR1 is LNHDA and CDR2 is SQIVND (reference sequence). The CDR3 coding sequence is TGTGCCAGTATTAGGGACAGTCATAGCAATCAGCCCCAGCATTTT. This translates into CASIRDSHSNQPQHF.

The chain has TRBV2 and TRBJ1-6; D might be TRBD1 (5 bases). V was clipped by 6 bases and J by 4 bases, with 10 bases between them. Germline CDR1 and CDR2: SNHLY and FYNNEI. The CDR3 totals 14 residues. The CDR3 here is CASRRDGYNSPLHF. CDR3 sequence (DNA): TGTGCCAGCAGGAGGGACGGGTATAATTCACCCCTCCACTTT.

This clonotype has more than one count but fewer than ten. The gene calls are TRBV20-1 and TRBJ2-7; 7 bases align to TRBD2. With 5 bases clipped from V and 1 base from J, the junction kept 5 bases outside the gene matches. The germline CDR1 and CDR2 sequences are DFQATT and SNEGSKA (reference sequence). The CDR3 runs to 13 residues. In DNA, the CDR3 is TGCAGTGCTCCAACTAGCGTATCCTACGAGCAGTACTTC. This gives the protein CSAPTSVSYEQYF.